A selection of T cell receptor beta chains follows, all from one sample in a study of PD-L1 blockade in urothelial cancer. The method was immunoSEQ multiplex PCR; TCRdb's version includes in-frame clones alone and lacks a portion of them. The sample lists about 37,000 clones, 70% to 85% occurring once. The source material was PBMCs, sampled around atezolizumab (anti-PD-L1) treatment. The receptor source for this set is a man aged 55 to 70 with urothelial cancer. Both conserved end residues are part of each CDR3. The D gene is left open where the match is weak. A row's size may be missing; if present it is once, few, many or a size class.

v_call	clone_size	d_call	j_call	cdr3_aa	cdr3_nt
TRBV15	-	-	TRBJ2-7	CATSNPEAHEQYF	TGTGCCACCAGCAATCCGGAGGCCCACGAGCAGTACTTC
TRBV5-6	-	TRBD1	TRBJ2-5	CASSFGQGEETQYF	TGTGCCAGCAGCTTTGGACAGGGGGAAGAGACCCAGTACTTC
TRBV2	-	TRBD1	TRBJ2-7	CASSFDPGQGVDDEQYF	TGTGCCAGCAGTTTCGATCCGGGACAGGGGGTAGATGACGAGCAGTACTTC
TRBV11-2	-	TRBD2	TRBJ2-5	CASSSRLAAGETQYF	TGTGCCAGCAGCTCCCGACTAGCAGCGGGGGAGACCCAGTACTTC
TRBV2	-	-	TRBJ2-7	CASWLGAYEQYF	TGTGCCAGCTGGCTAGGGGCCTACGAGCAGTACTTC
TRBV5-6	-	TRBD2	TRBJ2-7	CASSLGLAGGPREQYF	TGTGCCAGCAGCTTGGGACTAGCGGGGGGGCCTCGCGAGCAGTACTTC
TRBV5-1	-	-	TRBJ2-2	CASSPGQSRDTGELFF	TGCGCCAGCAGCCCTGGACAATCGCGAGACACCGGGGAGCTGTTTTTT
TRBV5-1	-	-	TRBJ1-1	CASSWGSPEGTEAFF	TGCGCCAGCAGCTGGGGATCTCCTGAGGGCACTGAAGCTTTCTTT
TRBV11-2	-	-	TRBJ1-4	CASSFPGLRGEKLFF	TGTGCCAGCAGCTTCCCGGGACTTAGGGGTGAAAAACTGTTTTTT
TRBV6-1	-	TRBD1	TRBJ2-2	CASSEPPGQGPGELFF	TGTGCCAGCAGTGAACCTCCGGGACAGGGACCCGGGGAGCTGTTTTTT
TRBV28	-	-	TRBJ1-2	CASSFGRIYGYTF	TGTGCCAGCAGTTTCGGCAGGATCTATGGCTACACCTTC
TRBV5-1	-	TRBD2	TRBJ2-5	CASSSKAGGRLETQYF	TGCGCCAGCAGCTCAAAAGCGGGGGGGCGACTAGAGACCCAGTACTTC
TRBV18	once	TRBD1	TRBJ2-1	CASSVEGQGWNEQFF	TGTGCCAGCTCAGTAGAGGGACAGGGGTGGAATGAGCAGTTCTTC
TRBV30	-	TRBD1	TRBJ1-6	CAMGTGLGTPLHF	TGTGCTATGGGGACAGGGTTAGGAACACCCCTCCACTTT
TRBV6-1	-	TRBD1	TRBJ2-7	CASSIGTEHYEQYF	TGTGCCAGCAGTATAGGGACAGAACACTACGAGCAGTACTTC
TRBV28	-	TRBD1	TRBJ1-6	CASSFGRWTGKFSPNSPLHF	TGTGCCAGCAGTTTTGGTCGTTGGACAGGAAAATTTTCGCCTAATTCACCCCTCCACTTT
TRBV27	-	TRBD1	TRBJ2-7	CASSFQDRGYEQYF	TGTGCCAGCAGTTTCCAGGACAGGGGCTACGAGCAGTACTTC
TRBV28	-	-	TRBJ2-4	CASSLGGNEIAKNIQYF	TGTGCCAGCAGTTTAGGTGGCAATGAAATAGCCAAAAACATTCAGTACTTC
TRBV15	-	TRBD1	TRBJ2-1	CATGPGQGYNEQFF	TGTGCCACCGGTCCGGGACAGGGTTACAATGAGCAGTTCTTC
TRBV6-5	-	TRBD1	TRBJ2-3	CASSYSHGTGVDTQYF	TGTGCCAGCAGTTACTCCCACGGGACAGGGGTAGATACGCAGTATTTT
TRBV15	-	-	TRBJ2-3	CATSRDFGRGALDTQYF	TGTGCCACCAGCAGAGATTTCGGTCGGGGGGCCCTGGATACGCAGTATTTT
TRBV14	-	TRBD2	TRBJ2-7	CASSQGLAGAGYEQYF	TGTGCCAGCAGCCAAGGGTTGGCGGGAGCCGGCTACGAGCAGTACTTC
TRBV7-2	few	-	TRBJ2-5	CASSSPGVETQYF	TGTGCCAGCAGCTCCCCCGGGGTAGAGACCCAGTACTTC
TRBV30	-	TRBD2	TRBJ2-2	CAWSVSPPYIRFSGGETGELFF	TGTGCCTGGAGTGTCTCGCCACCTTATATTAGATTTAGCGGGGGGGAAACCGGGGAGCTGTTTTTT
TRBV7-6	-	-	TRBJ1-2	CASSLGGDLGYTF	TGTGCCAGCAGCTTAGGGGGGGACCTTGGCTACACCTTC
TRBV10-3	once	-	TRBJ1-6	CAISPGTADSPLHF	TGTGCCATCAGCCCGGGGACTGCTGATTCACCCCTCCACTTT